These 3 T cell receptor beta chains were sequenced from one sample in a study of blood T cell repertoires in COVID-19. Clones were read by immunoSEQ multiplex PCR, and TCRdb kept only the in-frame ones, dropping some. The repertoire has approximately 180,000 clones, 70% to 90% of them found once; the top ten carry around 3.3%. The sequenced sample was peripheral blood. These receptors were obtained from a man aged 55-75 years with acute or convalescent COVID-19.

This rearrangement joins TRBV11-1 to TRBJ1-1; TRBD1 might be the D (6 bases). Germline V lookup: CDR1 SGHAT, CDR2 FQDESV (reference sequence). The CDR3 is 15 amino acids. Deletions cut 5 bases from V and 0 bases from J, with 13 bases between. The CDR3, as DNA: TGTGCCAGCAGCCCCAGGACAGCCATGAACACTGAAGCTTTCTTT. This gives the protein CASSPRTAMNTEAFF.

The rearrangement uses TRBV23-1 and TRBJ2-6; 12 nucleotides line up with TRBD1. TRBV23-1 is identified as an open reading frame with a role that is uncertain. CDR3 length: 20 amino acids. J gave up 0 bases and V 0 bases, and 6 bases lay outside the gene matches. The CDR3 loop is CASSQSSGTGGRSGANVLTF. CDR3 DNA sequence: TGCGCCAGCAGTCAATCCTCCGGGACAGGGGGCCGCTCTGGGGCCAACGTCCTGACTTTC.

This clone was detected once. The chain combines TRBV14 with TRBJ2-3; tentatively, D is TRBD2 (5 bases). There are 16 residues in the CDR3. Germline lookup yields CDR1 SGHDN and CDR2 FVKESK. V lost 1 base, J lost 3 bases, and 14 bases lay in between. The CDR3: CASSQGYGGVTDTQYF. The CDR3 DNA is TGTGCCAGCAGCCAAGGTTACGGAGGAGTGACAGATACGCAGTATTTT.